A selection of T cell receptor beta chains follows, all from one sample in a study of cytomegalovirus exposure and HLA in healthy donors. Sequencing was performed with immunoSEQ multiplex PCR; in TCRdb, only in-frame clones are kept and a portion is missing. The sample includes 140,000 to 150,000 clones, about 80% seen only once; the top ten take 2.5% to 3%. Sequencing input: PBMCs. The receptors shown here come from a female donor in good health and CMV-seronegative. The CDR3 runs from the conserved cysteine through the conserved F or W. The order of the fields is D gene, J gene, V gene, CDR3 length, clone size, CDR3 DNA, CDR3 protein. The D gene is left open where the match is weak. Clone size appears in some rows only: once, few, many, or a class for an expanded clone.

TRBD1 TRBJ2-5 TRBV11-2 15 NA TGTGCCAGCAGCTTAGGGACAGGGGCTGGGGAGACCCAGTACTTC CASSLGTGAGETQYF
NA TRBJ1-2 TRBV20-1 11 NA TGCAGTGCTACGGTCTTCCATGGCTACACCTTC CSATVFHGYTF
TRBD1 TRBJ1-5 TRBV28 14 NA TGTGCCAGCAGTCGGACAGGGTCCAGGCAGCCCCAGCATTTT CASSRTGSRQPQHF
NA TRBJ2-5 TRBV9 15 NA TGTGCCAGCAGCGTAGGGCAGGGTCGGCAAGAGACCCAGTACTTC CASSVGQGRQETQYF
TRBD1 TRBJ1-2 TRBV4-2 15 NA TGTGCCAGCAGCCAGGACAGGGGGCGAGGCTATGGCTACACCTTC CASSQDRGRGYGYTF
TRBD1 TRBJ1-1 TRBV27 15 few TGTGCCAGCAGTGTACGACAGGGGGCAAAAACTGAAGCTTTCTTT CASSVRQGAKTEAFF
NA TRBJ2-7 TRBV19 13 NA TGTGCCAGTAGTATTCAAGGAGGGTACGAGCAGTACTTC CASSIQGGYEQYF
TRBD2 TRBJ2-3 TRBV9 13 NA TGTGCCAGCAGCGTAAGAGCTAGCGGGAGGGTGTATTTT CASSVRASGRVYF
TRBD2 TRBJ2-1 TRBV15 15 NA TGTGCCACCAGCACGGGACTAGCGGGCTACAATGAGCAGTTCTTC CATSTGLAGYNEQFF
NA TRBJ2-2 TRBV5-1 15 once TGCGCCAGCAGCTTGGCGACACAAAACACCGGGGAGCTGTTTTTT CASSLATQNTGELFF
NA TRBJ1-2 TRBV19 15 NA TGTGCCAGTAGTGACCCGGGATCCCACTTATATGGCTACCCCTTC CASSDPGSHLYGYPF
NA TRBJ1-5 TRBV7-8 16 NA TGTGCCAGCAGCCCCTTAAGAGGCTATAGCAATCAGCCCCAGCATTTT CASSPLRGYSNQPQHF
TRBD1 TRBJ2-7 TRBV28 17 NA TGTGCCAGCAACGGACAGGGAGAGGAATTTTACTCCTACGAGCAGTACTTC CASNGQGEEFYSYEQYF
NA TRBJ1-1 TRBV15 13 NA TGTGCCACCAGCAGAGGAGCGAACACTGAAGCTTTCTTT CATSRGANTEAFF
NA TRBJ2-7 TRBV19 10 few TGTGCCACAGAAGCAGGCGAGCAGTACTTC CATEAGEQYF
NA TRBJ1-3 TRBV7-3 14 NA TGTGCCAGCAGCTTATGGCCCTCTGGAAACACCATATATTTT CASSLWPSGNTIYF
TRBD2 TRBJ2-2 TRBV5-1 14 NA TGCGCCAGCAGCTTAGGACTAGCTGTCGGGGAGCTGTTTTTT CASSLGLAVGELFF
TRBD2 TRBJ2-7 TRBV28 14 NA TGTGCCAGCCTCCTTGGGCGGGAGGGCCGCGAGCAGTACTTC CASLLGREGREQYF
NA TRBJ2-5 TRBV12-5 14 NA TGTGCTAGTGGTTTGGTCCGGCCTCGCGGGACCCAGTACTTC CASGLVRPRGTQYF
TRBD2 TRBJ2-3 TRBV27 15 NA TGTGCCAGCAGTCCCGACTTCCCGAGCGGGAGGGTGCAGTATTTT CASSPDFPSGRVQYF
TRBD2 TRBJ2-2 TRBV19 17 NA TGTGCCAGTAGTCGTTCTAGCGGGAGTGTCGGCACCGGGGAGCTGTTTTTT CASSRSSGSVGTGELFF
NA TRBJ2-1 TRBV20-1 11 NA TGCAGTGCTACCTCCGGGACTGGCCAGTTCTTC CSATSGTGQFF
TRBD2 TRBJ2-7 TRBV27 16 NA TGTGCCAGCAGTTTGTCGATAGCGGGGGTATCCTACGAGCAGTACTTC CASSLSIAGVSYEQYF
NA TRBJ1-2 TRBV6-1 15 few TGTGCCAGCAGTGAAGCGGCAGGGGAAGGCTATGGCTACACCTTC CASSEAAGEGYGYTF
TRBD1 TRBJ2-3 TRBV2 15 NA TGTGCCAGCAGGGGGACAGGGGTCGCTTCAGATACGCAGTATTTT CASRGTGVASDTQYF
NA TRBJ1-1 TRBV7-2 13 NA TGTGCCAGCAGCGACAGGAGGAACACTGAAGCTTTCTTT CASSDRRNTEAFF
NA TRBJ1-1 TRBV11-2 15 NA TGTGCCAGCAGCTTGAGGCGGGGGCAGAACACTGAAGCTTTCTTT CASSLRRGQNTEAFF
TRBD1 TRBJ1-4 TRBV28 13 NA TGTGCCAGCAGGGGCAGGGGGAGCGAAAAACTGTTTTTT CASRGRGSEKLFF
TRBD1 TRBJ2-2 TRBV28 17 NA TGTGCCAGCAGCAACAGGGGGGTGGGTGGTGACACCGGGGAGCTGTTTTTT CASSNRGVGGDTGELFF